Listed below are T cell receptor beta chains from one sample, sequenced in a study of early T cells in non-severe SARS-CoV-2 infection. One entry per CDR3 protein, called by TCRdb with MiXCR from the 5' RACE reads. The sample contains tens of thousands of distinct CDR3 sequences, around 10% of which appear only once. The material sequenced was whole blood. All receptors derive from an adult who was a healthcare worker with PCR-confirmed SARS-CoV-2 infection or an uninfected control (not recorded which). Each CDR3 is given with its conserved first and last residue. D genes are given only for firm matches. Clone size, where shown, is once, few, many, or a class for clones that have expanded.

clone_size: NA
j_call: TRBJ1-6
d_call: NA
v_call: TRBV7-9
cdr3_nt: TGTGCCACCCCCACGAGGGACAATAATTCACCCCTCCACTTT
cdr3_aa: CATPTRDNNSPLHF

clone_size: many
j_call: TRBJ2-1
d_call: NA
v_call: TRBV13
cdr3_nt: TGTGCCAGCAGCTTAGGATTGGACATACCCTACAATGAGCAGTTCTTC
cdr3_aa: CASSLGLDIPYNEQFF

clone_size: NA
j_call: TRBJ2-5
d_call: TRBD2
v_call: TRBV7-6
cdr3_nt: TGTGCCAGCAGCTTAGCGAGGGCGGGGGTGATAGGTGAAGAAGAGACCCAGTACTTC
cdr3_aa: CASSLARAGVIGEEETQYF

clone_size: many
j_call: TRBJ2-3
d_call: TRBD2
v_call: TRBV7-2
cdr3_nt: TGTGCGGAAACTAGCGGGGCCGGCACAGATACGCAGTATTTT
cdr3_aa: CAETSGAGTDTQYF

clone_size: few
j_call: TRBJ2-1
d_call: NA
v_call: TRBV10-2
cdr3_nt: TGCGCCAGCAGTGACCCCGTAAGGCGACCTCCGTTCTTC
cdr3_aa: CASSDPVRRPPFF

clone_size: medium-sized
j_call: TRBJ2-5
d_call: NA
v_call: TRBV11-2
cdr3_nt: TGTGCCAGCAGCTCGGGACCAAGAGGGGAGACCCAGTACTTC
cdr3_aa: CASSSGPRGETQYF

clone_size: many
j_call: TRBJ2-2
d_call: NA
v_call: TRBV7-7
cdr3_nt: TGTGCTAGCTCCGAAGGGGGGTTTAACGCCGGGGAGCTGTTTTTT
cdr3_aa: CASSEGGFNAGELFF

clone_size: few
j_call: TRBJ2-7
d_call: TRBD2
v_call: TRBV20-1
cdr3_nt: TGCAGTGCCCTCCCGGGTAGCGGGTCCACCTACGAGCAGTACTTC
cdr3_aa: CSALPGSGSTYEQYF

clone_size: few
j_call: TRBJ1-4
d_call: TRBD1
v_call: TRBV11-2
cdr3_nt: TGTGCCAGCAGCTCTGCACGGGACAGGGTTAGGGAAAAACTGTTTTTT
cdr3_aa: CASSSARDRVREKLFF

clone_size: many
j_call: TRBJ2-1
d_call: NA
v_call: TRBV6-4
cdr3_nt: TGTGCCAGCAGCTCGGACGGAAGCTCCTACAATGAGCAGTTCTTC
cdr3_aa: CASSSDGSSYNEQFF